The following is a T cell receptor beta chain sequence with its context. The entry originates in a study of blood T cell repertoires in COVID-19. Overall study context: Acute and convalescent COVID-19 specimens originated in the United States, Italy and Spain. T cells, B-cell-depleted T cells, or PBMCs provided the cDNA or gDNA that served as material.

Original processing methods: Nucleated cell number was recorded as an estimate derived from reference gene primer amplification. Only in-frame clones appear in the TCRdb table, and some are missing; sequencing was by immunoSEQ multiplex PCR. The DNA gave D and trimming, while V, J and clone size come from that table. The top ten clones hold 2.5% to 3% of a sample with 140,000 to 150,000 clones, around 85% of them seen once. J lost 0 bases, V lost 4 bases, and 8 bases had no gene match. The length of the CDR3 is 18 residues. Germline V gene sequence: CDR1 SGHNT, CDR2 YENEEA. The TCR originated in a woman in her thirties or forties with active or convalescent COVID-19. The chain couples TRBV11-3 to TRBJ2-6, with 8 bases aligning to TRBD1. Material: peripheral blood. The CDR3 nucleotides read TGTGCCAGCAGCTCAGGACAGGGTGGGAACTCTGGGGCCAACGTCCTGACTTTC. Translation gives CASSSGQGGNSGANVLTF.